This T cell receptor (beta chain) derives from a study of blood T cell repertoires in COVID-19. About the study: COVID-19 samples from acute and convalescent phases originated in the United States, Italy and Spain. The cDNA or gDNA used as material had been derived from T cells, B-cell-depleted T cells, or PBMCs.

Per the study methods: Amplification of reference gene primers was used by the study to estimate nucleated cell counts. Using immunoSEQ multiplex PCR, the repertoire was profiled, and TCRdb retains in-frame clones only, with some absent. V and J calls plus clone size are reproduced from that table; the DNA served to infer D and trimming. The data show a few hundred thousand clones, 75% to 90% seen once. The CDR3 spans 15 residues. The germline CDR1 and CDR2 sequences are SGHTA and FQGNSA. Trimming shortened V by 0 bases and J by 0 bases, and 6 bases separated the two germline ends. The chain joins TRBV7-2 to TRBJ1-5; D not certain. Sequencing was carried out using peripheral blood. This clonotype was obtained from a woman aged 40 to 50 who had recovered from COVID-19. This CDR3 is CASSLAFSSNQPQHF. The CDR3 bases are TGTGCCAGCAGCTTAGCGTTCAGTAGCAATCAGCCCCAGCATTTT. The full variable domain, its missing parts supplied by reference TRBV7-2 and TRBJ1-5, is GAGVSQSPSNKVTEKGKDVELRCDPISGHTALYWYRQSLGQGLEFLIYFQGNSAPDKSGLPSDRFSAERTGGSVSTLTIQRTQQEDSAVYLCASSLAFSSNQPQHFGDGTRLSIL.